This is a list of T cell receptor beta chains from one sample in a study of shared clonotypes between healthy human individuals. Assay used: immunoSEQ multiplex PCR; TCRdb lists only in-frame clones, some missing. The sample comprises hundreds of thousands of clones, 95% to 97% of which are singletons, and roughly 0.06% rests with the top ten. Material: naive CD4+ T cells sorted from blood. The receptor source for this set is a woman in her twenties or thirties in good health. Each CDR3 is given with its conserved first and last residue. A D gene is named only where the DNA matches it firmly. Not every row has a clone size; where given, it reads once, few, many or a size class.

j_call clone_size v_call d_call cdr3_nt cdr3_aa
TRBJ2-7 . TRBV28 . TGTGCCAGCTGCGCTTTGTACGAGCAGTACTTC CASCALYEQYF
TRBJ2-3 . TRBV4-2 . TGTGCCAGCAGCCCGGAAGACGGGAACACAGATACGCAGTATTTT CASSPEDGNTDTQYF
TRBJ2-3 . TRBV20-1 . TGCAGTGCTAGATCTACAGATACGCAGTATTTT CSARSTDTQYF
TRBJ2-7 . TRBV27 . TGTGCCAGCAGGCCCCTTAGGGCCTACGAGCAGTACTTC CASRPLRAYEQYF
TRBJ1-1 . TRBV7-9 . TGTGCCAGCAGCTTAGCTTCCCACACTGAAGCTTTCTTT CASSLASHTEAFF
TRBJ2-7 . TRBV19 . TGTGCCAGTAGTATGACACCAGCCTACGAGCAGTACTTC CASSMTPAYEQYF
TRBJ2-7 . TRBV5-1 . TGCGCCAGCAGCTCCGGTACAGCCTACGAGCAGTACTTC CASSSGTAYEQYF
TRBJ2-5 . TRBV2 TRBD2 TGTGCCAGCGCTACCCCTAGCGGGCAAGAGACCCAGTACTTC CASATPSGQETQYF
TRBJ2-7 . TRBV1 . TGCACCAGCAGCCAAGCCCCTTCGGGGCGGGATAACTACGAGCAGTACTTC CTSSQAPSGRDNYEQYF
TRBJ2-3 . TRBV28 TRBD1 TGTGCCAGCAGTCCACAGGGGAGCACAGATACGCAGTATTTT CASSPQGSTDTQYF
TRBJ2-7 . TRBV5-8 TRBD2 TGTGCCAGCAGCTTGGCCTTGGGACTAGCGGCCTACGAGCAGTACTTC CASSLALGLAAYEQYF
TRBJ2-1 . TRBV11-2 TRBD2 TGTGCCAGCAGCTTAGAGGGGACTAGCGGGAGCCGACACTACAATGAGCAGTTCTTC CASSLEGTSGSRHYNEQFF
TRBJ2-2 . TRBV9 TRBD2 TGTGCCAGCAACCCACTAGCGGGAGTAACCGGGGAGCTGTTTTTT CASNPLAGVTGELFF
TRBJ2-7 . TRBV7-9 . TGTGCCAGCAGCTTAGGGACAAACTCCTACGAGCAGTACTTC CASSLGTNSYEQYF
TRBJ1-1 . TRBV5-1 TRBD1 TGCGCCAGCAGCCCCGGAGACAGGGTTATGAACACTGAAGCTTTCTTT CASSPGDRVMNTEAFF
TRBJ1-3 . TRBV7-2 . TGTGCCAGCAGCTTAGGCCCACAGATATCTGGAAACACCATATATTTT CASSLGPQISGNTIYF
TRBJ2-7 . TRBV28 TRBD2 TGTGCCAGCAGTTTCGATGGTCTGGGACTAGCGGTACCCTACGAGCAGTACTTC CASSFDGLGLAVPYEQYF
TRBJ2-7 once TRBV27 . TGTGCCAGCAGCTCCGTGTCATACTACGAGCAGTACTTC CASSSVSYYEQYF
TRBJ1-2 . TRBV28 . TGTGCCAGCGGGGGCCGCAACTATGGCTACACCTTC CASGGRNYGYTF
TRBJ1-2 . TRBV10-2 . TGCGCCAGCAGTGTTGGCGGGTTAATCGTTCACTATGGCTACACCTTC CASSVGGLIVHYGYTF
TRBJ2-7 . TRBV27 . TGTGCCAGCAGATCCCCCTACGAGCAGTACTTC CASRSPYEQYF
TRBJ2-7 . TRBV6-5 TRBD2 TGTGCCAGCAGTTCTACGTTGGGCGGGGGTCTACGCGAGCAGTACTTC CASSSTLGGGLREQYF
TRBJ2-1 once TRBV5-6 TRBD1 TGTGCCAGCAGCTGGGACAGGGTGGGCGATGAGCAGTTCTTC CASSWDRVGDEQFF
TRBJ1-4 . TRBV28 . TGTGCCAGCAGTTCCACAACAACTAATGAAAAACTGTTTTTT CASSSTTTNEKLFF
TRBJ2-6 . TRBV11-2 TRBD1 TGTGCCAGCAGCCCCGGGACAGGTACCAACGTCCTGACTTTC CASSPGTGTNVLTF
TRBJ1-2 . TRBV18 TRBD1 TGTGCCAGCTCTTATCACCCAGGGGGAGACTATGGCTACACCTTC CASSYHPGGDYGYTF
TRBJ2-3 . TRBV4-1 TRBD2 TGCGCCAGCAGCCAAGAAGGACTAGCGGAACTAGATACGCAGTATTTT CASSQEGLAELDTQYF
TRBJ2-1 . TRBV9 . TGTGCCAGCAGCTGCTGCCTCTCGGAGACCTACAATGAGCAGTTCTTC CASSCCLSETYNEQFF
TRBJ1-5 . TRBV7-3 . TGTGCCAGCAGCACAGGGTGGGATCAGCCCCAGCATTTT CASSTGWDQPQHF
TRBJ1-4 . TRBV7-8 . TGTGCCAGCAGGACAGGATGGCGACAGGCGTATGCAACTAATGAAAAACTGTTTTTT CASRTGWRQAYATNEKLFF
TRBJ1-5 . TRBV6-1 . TGTGCCAGCAGTGCGGATTCAGGGTTAATTAGCAATCAGCCCCAGCATTTT CASSADSGLISNQPQHF
TRBJ1-1 . TRBV6-5 . TGTGCCAGCAGTTACTCGATCCAAGCTAACACTGAAGCTTTCTTT CASSYSIQANTEAFF
TRBJ2-1 . TRBV25-1 TRBD1 TGTGCCAGCAGTGAAGCTCCGGGACAGGGGGCGGGTAATGAGCAGTTCTTC CASSEAPGQGAGNEQFF
TRBJ2-5 . TRBV5-1 TRBD1 TGCGCCAGCAGATATGGACAGGGAATACCAGAGACCCAGTACTTC CASRYGQGIPETQYF
TRBJ1-5 . TRBV7-9 . TGTGCCAGCAGCTTAGGGCCTTCACGGCCCCAGCATTTT CASSLGPSRPQHF
TRBJ2-5 once TRBV28 . TGTGCCAGCAGTTTTCCCCGACAGCCCAGGGAGACCCAGTACTTC CASSFPRQPRETQYF
TRBJ2-2 . TRBV18 . TGTGCCAGCTCACGGCAGAACACCGGGGAGCTGTTTTTT CASSRQNTGELFF